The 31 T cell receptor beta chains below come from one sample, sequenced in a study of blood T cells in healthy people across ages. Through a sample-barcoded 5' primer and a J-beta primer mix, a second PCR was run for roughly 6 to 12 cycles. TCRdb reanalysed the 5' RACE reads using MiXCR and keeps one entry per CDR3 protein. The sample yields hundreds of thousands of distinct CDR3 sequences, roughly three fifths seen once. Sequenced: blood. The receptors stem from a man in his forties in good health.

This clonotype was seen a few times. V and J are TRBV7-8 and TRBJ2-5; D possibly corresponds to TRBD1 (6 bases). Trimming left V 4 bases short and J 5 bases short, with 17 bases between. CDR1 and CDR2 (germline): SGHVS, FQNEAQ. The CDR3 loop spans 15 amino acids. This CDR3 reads CASSSQGGMGETQYF. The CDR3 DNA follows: TGTGCCAGCAGCTCACAGGGTGGGATGGGTGAGACCCAGTACTTC.

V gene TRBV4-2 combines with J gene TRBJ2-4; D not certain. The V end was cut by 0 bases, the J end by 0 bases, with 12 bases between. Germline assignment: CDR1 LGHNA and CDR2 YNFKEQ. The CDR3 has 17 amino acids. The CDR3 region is CASSQEASSLAKNIQYF. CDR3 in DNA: TGTGCCAGCAGCCAAGAAGCAAGCAGCCTAGCCAAAAACATTCAGTACTTC.

The CDR3 DNA reads TGTGCCAGCAGCCGGGACTATTCTTCCTACGAGCAGTACTTC. Protein product: CASSRDYSSYEQYF. The rearrangement joins TRBV7-2 to TRBJ2-5, with 7 nucleotides matching TRBD2. The last part of the DNA fits TRBJ2-7 better; the J call may be wrong. Germline values: CDR1 SGHTA, CDR2 FQGNSA. The CDR3 covers 14 residues.

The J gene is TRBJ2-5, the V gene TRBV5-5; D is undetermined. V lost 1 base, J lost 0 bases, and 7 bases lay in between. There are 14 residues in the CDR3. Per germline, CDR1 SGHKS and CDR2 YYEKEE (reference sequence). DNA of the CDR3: TGTGCCAGCAGCTTGTCAGAAGACCAAGAGACCCAGTACTTC. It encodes CASSLSEDQETQYF.

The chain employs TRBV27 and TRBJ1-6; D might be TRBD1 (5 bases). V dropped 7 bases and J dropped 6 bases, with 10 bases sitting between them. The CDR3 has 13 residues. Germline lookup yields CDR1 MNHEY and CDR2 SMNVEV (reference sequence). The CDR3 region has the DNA TGTGCCAGCACTTGGGGGGGTAATTCACCCCTCCACTTT. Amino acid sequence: CASTWGGNSPLHF.

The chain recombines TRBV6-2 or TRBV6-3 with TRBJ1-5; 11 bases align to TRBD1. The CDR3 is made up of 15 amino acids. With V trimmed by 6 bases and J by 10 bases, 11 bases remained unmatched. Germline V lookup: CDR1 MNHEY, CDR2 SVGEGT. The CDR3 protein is CASSAPPGTGGPQHF. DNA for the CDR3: TGTGCCAGCAGCGCCCCCCCCGGGACAGGGGGTCCCCAGCATTTT.

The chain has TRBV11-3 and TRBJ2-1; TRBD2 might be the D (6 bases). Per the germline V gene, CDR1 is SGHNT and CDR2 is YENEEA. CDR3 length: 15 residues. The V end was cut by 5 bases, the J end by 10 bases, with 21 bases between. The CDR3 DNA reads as TGTGCCAGCAGCCTAAATAGCGGTAGGGCCGGGGAGCAGTTCTTC. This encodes CASSLNSGRAGEQFF.

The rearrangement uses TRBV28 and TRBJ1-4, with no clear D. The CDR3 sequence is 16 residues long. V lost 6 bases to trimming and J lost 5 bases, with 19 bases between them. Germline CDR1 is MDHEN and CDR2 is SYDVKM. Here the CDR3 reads CASSLSGGWRNEKLFF. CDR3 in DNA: TGTGCCAGCAGCCTCTCTGGAGGGTGGAGAAATGAAAAACTGTTTTTT.

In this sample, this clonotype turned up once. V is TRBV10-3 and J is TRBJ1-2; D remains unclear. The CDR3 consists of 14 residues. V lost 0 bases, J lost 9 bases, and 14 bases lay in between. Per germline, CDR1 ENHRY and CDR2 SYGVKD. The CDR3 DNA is TGTGCCATCAGTGAGTCCCGGACTATGAATCGCTACACCTTC. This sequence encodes CAISESRTMNRYTF.

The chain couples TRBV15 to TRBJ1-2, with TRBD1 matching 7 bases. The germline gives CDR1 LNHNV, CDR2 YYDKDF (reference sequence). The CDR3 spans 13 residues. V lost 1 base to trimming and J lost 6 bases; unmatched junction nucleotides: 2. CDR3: CATSRGDRDGYTF. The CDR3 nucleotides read TGTGCCACCAGCAGAGGGGACAGAGATGGCTACACCTTC.

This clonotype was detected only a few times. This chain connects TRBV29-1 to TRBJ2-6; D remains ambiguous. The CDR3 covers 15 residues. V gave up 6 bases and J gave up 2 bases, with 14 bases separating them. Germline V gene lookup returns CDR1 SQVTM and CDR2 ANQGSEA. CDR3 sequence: CSVSKSATGANVLTF. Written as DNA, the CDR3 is TGCAGCGTATCAAAGTCGGCCACTGGGGCCAACGTCCTGACTTTC. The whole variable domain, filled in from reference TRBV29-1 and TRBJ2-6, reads SAVISQKPSRDICQRGTSLTIQCQVDSQVTMMFWYRQQPGQSLTLIATANQGSEATYESGFVIDKFPISRPNLTFSTLTVSNMSPEDSSIYLCSVSKSATGANVLTFGAGSRLTVL.

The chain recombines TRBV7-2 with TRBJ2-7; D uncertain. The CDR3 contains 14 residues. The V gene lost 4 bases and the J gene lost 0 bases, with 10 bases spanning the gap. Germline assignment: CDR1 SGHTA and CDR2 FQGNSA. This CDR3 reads CASSSYGRSYEQYF. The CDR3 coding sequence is TGTGCCAGCAGCTCCTACGGCCGCTCCTACGAGCAGTACTTC.

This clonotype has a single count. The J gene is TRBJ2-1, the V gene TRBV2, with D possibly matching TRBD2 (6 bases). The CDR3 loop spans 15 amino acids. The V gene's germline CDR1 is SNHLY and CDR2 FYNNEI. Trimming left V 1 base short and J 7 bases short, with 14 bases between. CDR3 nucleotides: TGTGCCAGCAGTGAAGAAACTAGCATGGGGAATGAGCAGTTCTTC. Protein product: CASSEETSMGNEQFF.

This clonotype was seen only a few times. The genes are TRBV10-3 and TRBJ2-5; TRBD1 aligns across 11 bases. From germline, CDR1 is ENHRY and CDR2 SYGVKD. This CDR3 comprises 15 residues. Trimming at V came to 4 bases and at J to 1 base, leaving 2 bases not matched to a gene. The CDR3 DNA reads TGTGCCATCAGTGGGGACAGGGGGACCCAAGAGACCCAGTACTTC. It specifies CAISGDRGTQETQYF.

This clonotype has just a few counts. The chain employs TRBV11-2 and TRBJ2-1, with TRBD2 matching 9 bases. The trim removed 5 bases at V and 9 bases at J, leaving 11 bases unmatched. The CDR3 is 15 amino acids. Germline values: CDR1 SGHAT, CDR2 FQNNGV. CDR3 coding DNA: TGTGCCAGCAGCCTACAGACCAGCGGGAGGACTGAGCAGTTCTTC. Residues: CASSLQTSGRTEQFF.

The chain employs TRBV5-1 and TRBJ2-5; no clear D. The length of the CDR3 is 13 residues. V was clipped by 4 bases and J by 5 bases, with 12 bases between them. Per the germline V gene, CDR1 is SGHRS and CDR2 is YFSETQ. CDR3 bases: TGCGCCAGCAGCCCCCCAAACCCGGAGACCCAGTACTTC. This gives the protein CASSPPNPETQYF.

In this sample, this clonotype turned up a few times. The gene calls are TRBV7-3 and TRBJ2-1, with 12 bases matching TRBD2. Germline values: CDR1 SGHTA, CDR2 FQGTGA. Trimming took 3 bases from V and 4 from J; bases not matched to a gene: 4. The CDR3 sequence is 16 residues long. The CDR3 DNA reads TGTGCCAGCAGCTTGGTAGGGACTAGCGGGTACAATGAGCAGTTCTTC. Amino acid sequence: CASSLVGTSGYNEQFF.

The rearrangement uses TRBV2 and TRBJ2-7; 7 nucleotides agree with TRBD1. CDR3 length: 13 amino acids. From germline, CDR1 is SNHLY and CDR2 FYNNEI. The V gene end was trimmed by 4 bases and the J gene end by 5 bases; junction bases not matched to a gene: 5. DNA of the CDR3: TGTGCCAGCAGTGGGGACAGTGCGAACGAGCAGTACTTC. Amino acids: CASSGDSANEQYF.

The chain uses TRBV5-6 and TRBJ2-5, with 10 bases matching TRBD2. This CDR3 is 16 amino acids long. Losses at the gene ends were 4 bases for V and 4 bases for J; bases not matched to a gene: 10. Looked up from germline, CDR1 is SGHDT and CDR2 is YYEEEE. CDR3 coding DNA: TGTGCCAGCAGCCGGAATAAGTTAGCGGGGGGAGAGACCCAGTACTTC. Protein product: CASSRNKLAGGETQYF.

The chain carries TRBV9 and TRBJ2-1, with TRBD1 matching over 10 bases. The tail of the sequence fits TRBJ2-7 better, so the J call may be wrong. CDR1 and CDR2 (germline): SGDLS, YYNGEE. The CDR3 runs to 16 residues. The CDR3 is CASSVLTGQGRHEQYF. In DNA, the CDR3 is TGTGCCAGCAGCGTACTAACGGGACAGGGGAGGCATGAGCAGTACTTC.

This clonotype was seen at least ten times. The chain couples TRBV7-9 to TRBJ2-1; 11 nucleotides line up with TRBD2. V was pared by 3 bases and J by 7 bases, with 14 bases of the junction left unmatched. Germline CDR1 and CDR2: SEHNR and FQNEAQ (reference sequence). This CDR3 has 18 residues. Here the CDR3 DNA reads TGTGCCAGCAGCTTCCCCCCAAGACTAGCGGGAACAAAAAATGAGCAGTTCTTC. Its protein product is CASSFPPRLAGTKNEQFF. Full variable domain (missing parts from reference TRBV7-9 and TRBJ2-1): DTGVSQNPRHKITKRGQNVTFRCDPISEHNRLYWYRQTLGQGPEFLTYFQNEAQLEKSRLLSDRFSAERPKGSFSTLEIQRTEQGDSAMYLCASSFPPRLAGTKNEQFFGPGTRLTVL.

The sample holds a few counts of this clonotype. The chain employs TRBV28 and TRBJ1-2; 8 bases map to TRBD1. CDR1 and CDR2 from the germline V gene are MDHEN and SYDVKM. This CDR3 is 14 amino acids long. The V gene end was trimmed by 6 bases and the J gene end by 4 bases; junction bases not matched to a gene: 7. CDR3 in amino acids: CASRDRGRIYGYTF. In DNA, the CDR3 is TGTGCCAGCAGAGACAGGGGCCGGATCTATGGCTACACCTTC.

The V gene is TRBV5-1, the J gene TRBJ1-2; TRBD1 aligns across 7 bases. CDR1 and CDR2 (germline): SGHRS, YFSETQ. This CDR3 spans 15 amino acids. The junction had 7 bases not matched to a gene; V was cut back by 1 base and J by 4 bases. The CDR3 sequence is CASSLTTGQSYGYTF. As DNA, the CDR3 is TGCGCCAGCAGCTTGACGACGGGACAGAGCTATGGCTACACCTTC. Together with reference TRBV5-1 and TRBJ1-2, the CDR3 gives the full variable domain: KAGVTQTPRYLIKTRGQQVTLSCSPISGHRSVSWYQQTPGQGLQFLFEYFSETQRNKGNFPGRFSGRQFSNSRSEMNVSTLELGDSALYLCASSLTTGQSYGYTFGSGTRLTVV.

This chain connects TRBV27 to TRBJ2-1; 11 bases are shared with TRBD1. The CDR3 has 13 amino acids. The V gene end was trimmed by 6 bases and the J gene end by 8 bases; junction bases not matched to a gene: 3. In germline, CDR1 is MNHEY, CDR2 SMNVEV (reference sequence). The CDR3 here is CASRDRGRYEQFF. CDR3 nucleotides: TGTGCCAGCAGGGACAGGGGGCGTTATGAGCAGTTCTTC.

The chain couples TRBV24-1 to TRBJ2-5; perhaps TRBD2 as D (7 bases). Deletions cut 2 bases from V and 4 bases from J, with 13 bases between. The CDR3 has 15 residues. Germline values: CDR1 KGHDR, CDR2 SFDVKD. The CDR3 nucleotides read TGTGCCACCAGTGATTGGGGGGGCTGGGGAGAGACCCAGTACTTC. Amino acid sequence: CATSDWGGWGETQYF.

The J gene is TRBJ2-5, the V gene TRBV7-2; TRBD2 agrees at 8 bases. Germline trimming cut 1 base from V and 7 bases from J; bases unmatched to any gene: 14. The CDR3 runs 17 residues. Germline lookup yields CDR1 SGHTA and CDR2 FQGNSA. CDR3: CASSLETGGPSGGTQYF. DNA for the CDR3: TGTGCCAGCAGCTTAGAGACGGGAGGGCCCTCCGGGGGGACCCAGTACTTC.

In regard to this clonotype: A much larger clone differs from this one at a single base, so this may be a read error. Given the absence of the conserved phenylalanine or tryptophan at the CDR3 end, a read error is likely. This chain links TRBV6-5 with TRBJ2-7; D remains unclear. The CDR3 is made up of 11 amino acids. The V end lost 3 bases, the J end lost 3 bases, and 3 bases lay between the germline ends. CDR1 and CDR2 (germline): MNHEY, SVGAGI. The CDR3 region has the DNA TGTGCCAGCAGTTATCTCTACGAGCAGTACTTA. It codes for CASSYLYEQYL.

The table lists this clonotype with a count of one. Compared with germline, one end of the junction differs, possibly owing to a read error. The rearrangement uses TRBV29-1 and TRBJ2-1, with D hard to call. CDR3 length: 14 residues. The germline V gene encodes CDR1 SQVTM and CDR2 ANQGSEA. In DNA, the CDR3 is TGCAGCGCTGAAGATCAAATGGGGTACAATGAGCAGTTCTTC. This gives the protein CSAEDQMGYNEQFF.

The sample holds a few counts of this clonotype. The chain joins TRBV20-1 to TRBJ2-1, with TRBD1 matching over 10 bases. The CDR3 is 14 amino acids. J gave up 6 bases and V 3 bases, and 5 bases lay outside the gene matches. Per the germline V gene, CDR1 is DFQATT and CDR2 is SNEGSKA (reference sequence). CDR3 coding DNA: TGCAGTGCTAGGTCGGGACAGGGGACCAATGAGCAGTTCTTC. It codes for CSARSGQGTNEQFF.

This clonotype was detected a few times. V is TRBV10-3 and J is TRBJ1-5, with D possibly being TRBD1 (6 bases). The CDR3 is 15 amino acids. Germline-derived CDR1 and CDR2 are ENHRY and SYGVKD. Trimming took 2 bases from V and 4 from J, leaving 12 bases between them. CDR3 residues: CAISEGQMSNQPQHF. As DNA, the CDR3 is TGTGCCATCAGTGAGGGACAGATGAGTAATCAGCCCCAGCATTTT.

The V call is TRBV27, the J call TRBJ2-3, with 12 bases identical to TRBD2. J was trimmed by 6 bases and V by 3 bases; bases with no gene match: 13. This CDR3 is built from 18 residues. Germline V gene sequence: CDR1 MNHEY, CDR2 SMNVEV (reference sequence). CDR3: CASSLHLTSGRYSDTQYF. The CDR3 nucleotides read TGTGCCAGCAGTTTGCATTTGACTAGCGGGAGATACTCGGATACGCAGTATTTT.